The source of this TCR beta chain is a study of T-cell reconstitution after alpha-beta-depleted transplantation in children. A library of TCRbeta sequences, prepared with unique molecular identifiers, was generated. TCRdb passed the PCR reads through MiXCR, listing each CDR3 protein once. This table has 500,000 to 750,000 distinct CDR3 sequences, over 10% appearing once. From germline, CDR1 is MNHEY and CDR2 SVGAGI. The CDR3 covers 15 residues. V lost 7 bases to trimming and J lost 0 bases; unmatched junction nucleotides: 7. General study findings and limits: At the one-year point after transplant, T-cell counts and TCRbeta diversity were found to come mostly from T cells that had been newly produced. Surviving thymic progenitors and recipient T cells were the source of high TCRbeta diversity at day 60 in some patients.

On this clonotype itself: What it recognizes is unknown.

This material consisted of PBMCs, mostly from graft donor cells, taken 360 days after TCRalphabeta/CD19-depleted stem cell transplant. This receptor was identified in a male patient between 10 and 17 years old who had a stem cell transplant for acute myeloid leukemia, so the T cells may come from the graft donor. V usage is TRBV6-5 and J usage is TRBJ2-7; 9 bases fit TRBD2. DNA for the CDR3: TGTGCCAGCACTAGAGGCGGGAGGGGCTCCTACGAGCAGTACTTC. Its protein product is CASTRGGRGSYEQYF.